This entry lists 20 T cell receptor beta chains sequenced from one sample in a study of OX40 agonist ivuxolimab in advanced cancers. The method was the immunoSEQ multiplex PCR assay. TCRdb mirrors the immuneACCESS table, restricted to in-frame sequences. Some clones are absent from its copies; in checked studies, under half trace to an unresolved V gene, and the reason for the others is unknown. For this sample there are under 70,000 clones; 70% to 90% appear just once. The top ten constitute roughly 13% of the sample. Here the sequenced sample was CD4+ or CD8+ T cells sorted from blood, taken in a trial of the OX40 agonist ivuxolimab. All receptors derive from an adult with an advanced solid tumor such as melanoma, head and neck, liver or kidney cancer.

The chain joins TRBV27 to TRBJ2-1; no clear D. V gave up 2 bases and J gave up 2 bases, with 7 bases separating them. Germline V lookup: CDR1 MNHEY, CDR2 SMNVEV (reference sequence). The length of the CDR3 is 14 residues. For the CDR3, the DNA is TGTGCCAGCAGTTTAGTATCGCCCTACAATGAGCAGTTCTTC. Its protein is CASSLVSPYNEQFF.

The chain uses TRBV5-6 and TRBJ2-7, with TRBD1 matching over 9 bases. Germline trimming cut 3 bases from V and 1 base from J; bases unmatched to any gene: 5. Germline V gene data show CDR1 as SGHDT and CDR2 as YYEEEE. The CDR3 runs 15 residues. The CDR3 nucleotides are TGTGCCAGCAGCTCGTCCGGGACAGGGTCCTACGAGCAGTACTTC. It codes for CASSSSGTGSYEQYF. The full variable domain, completed using reference TRBV5-6 and TRBJ2-7, is DAGVTQSPTHLIKTRGQQVTLRCSPKSGHDTVSWYQQALGQGPQFIFQYYEEEERQRGNFPDRFSGHQFPNYSSELNVNALLLGDSALYLCASSSSGTGSYEQYFGPGTRLTVT.

This sequence joins TRBV19 and TRBJ1-1, with D possibly being TRBD1 (6 bases). The CDR3 sequence is 14 residues long. The germline gives CDR1 LNHDA, CDR2 SQIVND (reference sequence). V shed 3 bases and J shed 2 bases, with 10 bases lying between them. CDR3 DNA: TGTGCCAGTAGTATCGGGACATCTAACACTGAAGCTTTCTTT. Protein product: CASSIGTSNTEAFF.

Comments on this clone: Sequence at one end of the junction differs from germline and may be a read error. This chain connects TRBV5-4 to TRBJ1-2; 8 bases line up with TRBD1. CDR3 length equals 14 residues. The germline gives CDR1 SGHNT, CDR2 YYREEE (reference sequence). Here the CDR3 DNA reads TGTGCCAGCAGCTTAGATCGGGGACAGGCAACGTGGGGCTTC. Translation: CASSLDRGQATWGF.

The genes are TRBV9 and TRBJ2-7, with D maybe TRBD1 (5 bases). Trimming took 4 bases from V and 3 from J, leaving 23 bases between them. Germline V lookup: CDR1 SGDLS, CDR2 YYNGEE. CDR3 length: 17 residues. The CDR3: CASSPKQSRETHYEQYF. As DNA, the CDR3 is TGTGCCAGCAGCCCAAAACAGAGCAGGGAAACCCACTACGAGCAGTACTTC.

This chain uses TRBV18 with TRBJ2-7; 8 bases agree with TRBD2. Germline loops: CDR1 KGHSH, CDR2 LQKENI. CDR3 size: 16 residues. After removal of 1 base from V and 4 bases from J, the junction contained 9 bases not matched to a gene. CDR3 sequence: CASSPRAREVGYEQYF. CDR3 sequence (DNA): TGTGCCAGCTCACCACGGGCGCGGGAGGTCGGGTACGAGCAGTACTTC.

About this clone: This sample includes further DNA sequences coding for the same CDR3. The chain has TRBV7-9 and TRBJ2-7, with D perhaps TRBD1 or TRBD2 (6 bases each). The length of the CDR3 is 16 residues. Trimming cost V 5 bases and J 2 bases, with 19 bases left between them. CDR1 and CDR2 from the germline V gene are SEHNR and FQNEAQ (reference sequence). The CDR3 DNA reads as TGTGCCAGCAGCCTTGCTAGTGGGGGGCCAACCTACGAGCAGTACTTC. This gives the protein CASSLASGGPTYEQYF.

The chain couples TRBV5-6 to TRBJ2-7, with D unclear. Looked up from germline, CDR1 is SGHDT and CDR2 is YYEEEE. The CDR3 is 17 amino acids. Trimming took off 0 bases at V and 5 bases at J, with 21 bases between the two ends. In DNA, the CDR3 is TGTGCCAGCAGCTTGGCCTGGTACAGCGCCCTAGTGGACGAGCAGTACTTC. Translated, it gives CASSLAWYSALVDEQYF.

This clone has more than one count but fewer than ten. The chain carries TRBV5-1 and TRBJ1-4; D is unresolved. Germline CDR1 reads SGHRS; CDR2 reads YFSETQ. This CDR3 is 15 amino acids long. V was trimmed by 6 bases and J by 0 bases, leaving 12 bases between them. The CDR3: CASTHMDPTNEKLFF. CDR3 sequence (DNA): TGCGCCAGCACCCACATGGATCCAACTAATGAAAAACTGTTTTTT.

The chain uses TRBV19 and TRBJ1-5, with 8 bases identical to TRBD1. Germline trimming cut 4 bases from V and 0 bases from J; bases unmatched to any gene: 5. The CDR3 spans 16 residues. From germline, CDR1 is LNHDA and CDR2 SQIVND (reference sequence). The CDR3 DNA is TGTGCCAGTAGTAAGGACAGGGACTATAGCAATCAGCCCCAGCATTTT. Protein sequence: CASSKDRDYSNQPQHF. Combining the CDR3 with reference TRBV19 and TRBJ1-5 gives the whole variable domain DGGITQSPKYLFRKEGQNVTLSCEQNLNHDAMYWYRQDPGQGLRLIYYSQIVNDFQKGDIAEGYSVSREKKESFPLTVTSAQKNPTAFYLCASSKDRDYSNQPQHFGDGTRLSIL.

The rearrangement uses TRBV7-2 and TRBJ2-1, with D perhaps TRBD2 (5 bases). The CDR3 spans 15 residues. The germline gives CDR1 SGHTA, CDR2 FQGNSA. Deletions cut 4 bases from V and 8 bases from J, with 18 bases between. DNA for the CDR3: TGTGCCAGCAGCTCCCGCACGTTCCTCGGGGATGAGCAGTTCTTC. Protein product: CASSSRTFLGDEQFF. The full variable domain, completed using reference TRBV7-2 and TRBJ2-1, is GAGVSQSPSNKVTEKGKDVELRCDPISGHTALYWYRQSLGQGLEFLIYFQGNSAPDKSGLPSDRFSAERTGGSVSTLTIQRTQQEDSAVYLCASSSRTFLGDEQFFGPGTRLTVL.

This clone has just one count. The chain carries TRBV27 and TRBJ2-5; no reliable D call. CDR1 is MNHEY and CDR2 is SMNVEV in the germline V gene (reference sequence). Trimming removed 0 bases at V and 6 bases at J, with 11 bases between. The CDR3 contains 14 residues. CDR3 amino acids: CASSLSLVAQTQYF. CDR3 DNA sequence: TGTGCCAGCAGTTTATCCCTTGTCGCGCAGACCCAGTACTTC.

This sequence joins TRBV5-1 and TRBJ2-7, with D maybe TRBD1 (5 bases). Germline loops: CDR1 SGHRS, CDR2 YFSETQ. This CDR3 contains 13 residues. The V gene lost 5 bases and the J gene lost 3 bases, with 12 bases spanning the gap. CDR3: CASSFREGYEQYF. In nucleotides, the CDR3 is TGCGCCAGCAGTTTCAGGGAAGGCTACGAGCAGTACTTC.

The chain is built from TRBV4-2 and TRBJ2-3, with 10 bases lining up with TRBD2. Trimming removed 4 bases from V and 1 base from J; junction bases left unmatched: 2. This CDR3 is built from 15 residues. The V gene's germline CDR1 is LGHNA and CDR2 YNFKEQ. CDR3: CASSPLAGGTDTQYF. The CDR3 region has the DNA TGTGCCAGCAGCCCCCTAGCGGGGGGCACAGATACGCAGTATTTT.

The rearrangement links TRBV4-1 to TRBJ2-4; D unclear. V gave up 6 bases and J gave up 0 bases, with 9 bases separating them. Germline V gene lookup returns CDR1 MGHRA and CDR2 YSYEKL. The CDR3 covers 14 residues. CDR3 nucleotide sequence: TGCGCCAGCAGGGAGTTACTAGCCAAAAACATTCAGTACTTC. Residues: CASRELLAKNIQYF.

This clone was seen a handful of times. V usage is TRBV2 and J usage is TRBJ1-1; D is ambiguous. This CDR3 is 12 amino acids long. CDR1 is SNHLY, CDR2 FYNNEI, per germline. V gave up 6 bases and J gave up 6 bases, with 11 bases separating them. The CDR3 reads CASRGLSPEAFF. The DNA of the CDR3 is TGTGCCAGCAGGGGGTTAAGTCCTGAAGCTTTCTTT. The full variable domain, with the rest looked up from reference TRBV2 and TRBJ1-1, is EPEVTQTPSHQVTQMGQEVILRCVPISNHLYFYWYRQILGQKVEFLVSFYNNEISEKSEIFDDQFSVERPDGSNFTLKIRSTKLEDSAMYFCASRGLSPEAFFGQGTRLTVV.

This chain joins TRBV13 and TRBJ2-7; 8 bases map to TRBD1. The CDR3 extends over 17 amino acids. In germline, CDR1 is PRHDT, CDR2 FYEKMQ (reference sequence). Trimming at V came to 0 bases and at J to 6 bases, leaving 13 bases not matched to a gene. The CDR3: CASSLGLGQAGTGEQYF. DNA of the CDR3: TGTGCCAGCAGCTTAGGCCTGGGACAGGCAGGGACGGGCGAGCAGTACTTC.

The rearrangement uses TRBV7-2 and TRBJ2-3; perhaps TRBD1 as D (6 bases). The CDR3 runs 16 residues. Trimming stripped 5 bases from V and 4 bases from J, with 19 bases between. From germline, CDR1 is SGHTA and CDR2 FQGNSA. The CDR3 nucleotides read TGTGCCAGCAGCCTATTAGTGGGGGCGCACCCAGATACGCAGTATTTT. It codes for CASSLLVGAHPDTQYF.

This sequence joins TRBV6-6 and TRBJ1-1, with D possibly matching TRBD1 (5 bases). V was trimmed by 7 bases and J by 4 bases, leaving 19 bases between them. Looked up from germline, CDR1 is MNHNY and CDR2 is SVGAGI (reference sequence). The CDR3 covers 15 residues. Here the CDR3 DNA reads TGTGCCAGCATGGGGGGACGGGAATGGGGCACTGAAGCTTTCTTT. It specifies CASMGGREWGTEAFF.

The rearrangement uses TRBV11-2 and TRBJ1-3, with D maybe TRBD1 (5 bases). Germline V gene lookup returns CDR1 SGHAT and CDR2 FQNNGV. Deletions cut 0 bases from V and 2 bases from J, with 8 bases between. This CDR3 is built from 15 residues. CDR3 amino acids: CASSLDGAPGNTIYF. CDR3 bases: TGTGCCAGCAGCTTAGACGGGGCCCCTGGAAACACCATATATTTT.